These 32 T cell receptor beta chains came from one sample sequenced in a study of cytomegalovirus exposure and HLA in healthy donors. The protocol was immunoSEQ multiplex PCR, while the TCRdb copy is restricted to in-frame clones and leaves out a portion. Of 80,000 to 100,000 clones in the sample, around 88% were seen once. Sequenced sample: PBMCs. The receptors stem from a woman aged 25 to 45 in good health and CMV-seronegative.

Worth noting for this clone: The junction departs from germline at one end; a sequencing error may be responsible. V gene TRBV2 combines with J gene TRBJ1-6, with 11 bases identical to TRBD1. Germline V gene lookup returns CDR1 SNHLY and CDR2 FYNNEI. The CDR3 length is 15 residues. The CDR3 DNA follows: TGTGCGAGCACCTCCTCAGCGGACAGGGGGCAGCCCCTCCACTTT. Encoded protein: CASTSSADRGQPLHF. Full variable domain (remainder filled in from reference TRBV2 and TRBJ1-6): EPEVTQTPSHQVTQMGQEVILRCVPISNHLYFYWYRQILGQKVEFLVSFYNNEISEKSEIFDDQFSVERPDGSNFTLKIRSTKLEDSAMYFCASTSSADRGQPLHFGNGTRLTVT.

The chain employs TRBV5-1 and TRBJ1-6; unclear D gene. CDR3 size: 14 residues. V lost 5 bases and J lost 7, with 13 bases in between. CDR1 is SGHRS, CDR2 YFSETQ, per germline. The CDR3 is CASRREGGNSPLHF. The CDR3, as DNA: TGCGCCAGCAGACGGGAGGGAGGGAATTCACCCCTCCACTTT.

The chain recombines TRBV21-1 with TRBJ1-2; the DNA was not used to check the table's D call, TRBD1. TRBV21-1 is termed a pseudogene. The CDR3 extends over 11 amino acids. The CDR3 DNA sequence: TGTGCCAGCAGGGGGCATTATGGCTACACCTTC. Translated: CASRGHYGYTF.

The chain combines TRBV11-2 with TRBJ2-5; 10 bases are a match to TRBD2. The CDR3 length is 16 residues. Trimming took 8 bases from V and 2 from J; bases not matched to a gene: 11. The germline V gene encodes CDR1 SGHAT and CDR2 FQNNGV. The DNA for the CDR3 is TGTGCCAGCCGACTAGCGGGTTGGAGGGGGCAAGAGACCCAGTACTTC. Translating gives CASRLAGWRGQETQYF.

This rearrangement joins TRBV2 to TRBJ1-4; D uncertain. The CDR3 sequence is 11 residues long. With 6 bases removed from V and 10 bases from J, the gap between germline ends came to 9 bases. Germline assignment: CDR1 SNHLY and CDR2 FYNNEI. CDR3: CASRGGLKLFF. DNA of the CDR3: TGTGCCAGCAGGGGAGGTTTAAAACTGTTTTTT.

The chain is built from TRBV5-8 and TRBJ2-1, with 12 bases aligning to TRBD2. CDR1 is SGHTS, CDR2 YDEGEE, per germline. V trimming: 4 bases; J trimming: 8 bases; junction bases outside the gene matches: 7. The CDR3 totals 15 residues. CDR3 amino acids: CASSVLLAGGYEQFF. As DNA, the CDR3 is TGTGCCAGCAGCGTATTACTAGCGGGGGGCTATGAGCAGTTCTTC.

The chain joins TRBV7-8 to TRBJ2-1; TRBD2 agrees at 7 bases. The CDR3 consists of 17 residues. The germline CDR1 and CDR2 sequences are SGHVS and FQNEAQ. The junction had 10 bases not matched to a gene; V was cut back by 1 base and J by 4 bases. CDR3 sequence: CASSLDRGSGPYNEQFF. The CDR3 DNA follows: TGTGCCAGCAGCTTAGATAGGGGTAGCGGGCCGTACAATGAGCAGTTCTTC.

The chain recombines TRBV7-2 with TRBJ1-6; D perhaps matches TRBD1 (5 bases). The CDR3 contains 20 residues. Germline V CDR1 and CDR2: SGHTA, FQGNSA. V gave up 0 bases and J gave up 8 bases, with 26 bases separating them. CDR3: CASSLASAGWSGTSDSPLHF. CDR3 in DNA: TGTGCCAGCAGCTTAGCATCGGCAGGGTGGTCGGGCACGTCTGATTCACCCCTCCACTTT. Complete variable domain (other parts from reference TRBV7-2 and TRBJ1-6): GAGVSQSPSNKVTEKGKDVELRCDPISGHTALYWYRQSLGQGLEFLIYFQGNSAPDKSGLPSDRFSAERTGGSVSTLTIQRTQQEDSAVYLCASSLASAGWSGTSDSPLHFGNGTRLTVT.

In its sample, this clone was seen many times. The V and J genes are TRBV6-5 and TRBJ2-3, with 8 bases identical to TRBD2. The V and J ends lost 8 bases and 11 bases, in that order; junction bases with no gene match: 9. The germline gives CDR1 MNHEY, CDR2 SVGAGI. There are 12 residues in the CDR3. The CDR3, as DNA: TGTGCCAGCCGGGGGGGAGGGGGACTGCAGTATTTT. Translating gives CASRGGGGLQYF.

The chain employs TRBV2 and TRBJ2-1; TRBD1 aligns across 9 bases. V shed 6 bases, J shed 7 bases, and the junction held 10 bases outside the gene matches. The CDR3 is 15 amino acids. Germline-derived CDR1 and CDR2 are SNHLY and FYNNEI. CDR3 sequence: CASSRTGTGLNEQFF. The CDR3 nucleotides are TGTGCCAGCAGCCGGACCGGGACAGGGTTGAATGAGCAGTTCTTC.

In its sample, this clone was seen a few times. V gene TRBV4-2 combines with J gene TRBJ2-5; maybe TRBD2 (7 bases). V gave up 1 base and J gave up 5 bases, with 14 bases separating them. The CDR3 runs to 15 residues. CDR1 LGHNA and CDR2 YNFKEQ come from the germline V gene. CDR3 sequence: CASSQGGGPFETQYF. As DNA, the CDR3 is TGTGCCAGCAGCCAAGGGGGGGGGCCTTTCGAGACCCAGTACTTC.

The CDR3 DNA reads as TGTGCCACCAGCACCGATTCCAGGGGGTTAGCTAACTATGGCTACACCTTC. This gives the protein CATSTDSRGLANYGYTF. The V call is TRBV15, the J call TRBJ1-2; 7 bases align to TRBD1. Germline values: CDR1 LNHNV, CDR2 YYDKDF (reference sequence). The ends lost 4 bases at V and 0 bases at J; junction bases unmatched: 11. The CDR3 is 17 residues long.

This clone was counted once. The V and J genes are TRBV2 and TRBJ1-1, with TRBD1 as a possible D gene (6 bases). Trimming took off 3 bases at V and 6 bases at J, with 14 bases between the two ends. The CDR3 runs to 14 residues. CDR1 and CDR2 (germline): SNHLY, FYNNEI. This CDR3 is CASSDIRGGAEAFF. Here the CDR3 DNA reads TGTGCCAGCAGTGACATCAGGGGAGGGGCTGAAGCTTTCTTT.

Only one count was recorded for this clone. The rearrangement joins TRBV10-3 to TRBJ2-3; D possibly corresponds to TRBD2 (6 bases). The V end was cut by 10 bases, the J end by 2 bases, with 19 bases between. The CDR3 length is 15 residues. Germline V gives CDR1 ENHRY, CDR2 SYGVKD. In DNA form, the CDR3 reads TGTGCCACCGCGGGCCGGGACTTAAACACAGATACGCAGTATTTT. Residues: CATAGRDLNTDTQYF.

This clone came up a few times. The gene calls are TRBV6-1 and TRBJ2-7; D remains unclear. Germline CDR1 MNHNS, CDR2 SASEGT. The CDR3 consists of 14 residues. Trimming left V 2 bases short and J 3 bases short, with 11 bases between. The CDR3 nucleotides read TGTGCCAGCAGTGAAAGCTTCGCCGGCTACGAGCAGTACTTC. The encoded protein is CASSESFAGYEQYF.

Only a few counts were recorded for this clone. V is TRBV28 and J is TRBJ2-5; D perhaps matches TRBD2 (5 bases). Germline CDR1 reads MDHEN; CDR2 reads SYDVKM. Trimming removed 0 bases at V and 2 bases at J, with 10 bases between. The CDR3 loop spans 15 amino acids. CDR3 bases: TGTGCCAGCAGTTTATGGGACCCGGGACAAGAGACCCAGTACTTC. Protein sequence: CASSLWDPGQETQYF.

The chain combines TRBV7-3 with TRBJ2-3; 12 bases line up with TRBD2. Germline assignment: CDR1 SGHTA and CDR2 FQGTGA. The CDR3 length is 14 residues. J gave up 5 bases and V 3 bases, and 0 bases lay outside the gene matches. CDR3 sequence: CASSLGLAGDTQYF. In DNA, the CDR3 is TGTGCCAGCAGCTTGGGACTAGCGGGAGATACGCAGTATTTT.

V usage is TRBV7-9 and J usage is TRBJ1-2, with D hard to call. Trimming removed 5 bases at V and 0 bases at J, with 7 bases between. Looked up from germline, CDR1 is SEHNR and CDR2 is FQNEAQ (reference sequence). The CDR3 contains 13 residues. The CDR3, as DNA: TGTGCCAGCAGCCCCGCAGCTAACTATGGCTACACCTTC. Residues: CASSPAANYGYTF. The entire variable domain, with the rest obtained from reference TRBV7-9 and TRBJ1-2, is as follows: DTGVSQNPRHKITKRGQNVTFRCDPISEHNRLYWYRQTLGQGPEFLTYFQNEAQLEKSRLLSDRFSAERPKGSFSTLEIQRTEQGDSAMYLCASSPAANYGYTFGSGTRLTVV.

The chain has TRBV29-1 and TRBJ1-1; D might be TRBD1 (6 bases). V lost 8 bases and J 4 bases, leaving 20 bases between the germline ends. Germline V gives CDR1 SQVTM, CDR2 ANQGSEA. There are 14 residues in the CDR3. The CDR3 nucleotides are TGCAGCTCAGGGGAGCGGGCGGGGGGCACTGAAGCTTTCTTT. Translating it yields CSSGERAGGTEAFF.

This chain links TRBV7-6 with TRBJ1-1, with D hard to call. Germline CDR1 reads SGHVS; CDR2 reads FNYEAQ. The ends were cut back, 3 bases at V and 6 bases at J, with 14 bases in the middle. The CDR3 extends over 14 amino acids. The CDR3 sequence is CASSFDGEDPEAFF. The CDR3 coding sequence is TGTGCCAGCAGCTTCGACGGGGAGGACCCTGAAGCTTTCTTT.

The V and J genes are TRBV13 and TRBJ2-5; D is possibly TRBD2 (5 bases). Trimming cost V 2 bases and J 0 bases, with 7 bases left between them. This CDR3 has 14 amino acids. CDR1 is PRHDT, CDR2 FYEKMQ, per germline (reference sequence). The CDR3 DNA reads TGTGCCAGCAGCTTAAGAGGGTACCAAGAGACCCAGTACTTC. Its translation: CASSLRGYQETQYF.

Notes on this clone: Mismatch with germline at one junction end may stem from a read error. V is TRBV29-1 and J is TRBJ2-2; TRBD2 matches at 13 bases. Germline CDR1 reads SQVTM; CDR2 reads ANQGSEA. The CDR3 loop spans 16 amino acids. CDR3 sequence (DNA): TGCAGCGCTGAAATGGGACTAGCGGGAAGCACCGGGGAGCTGTTTTTT. Its protein product is CSAEMGLAGSTGELFF.

This rearrangement joins TRBV18 to TRBJ2-7, with unresolved D. Trimming cost V 0 bases and J 0 bases, with 12 bases left between them. There are 16 residues in the CDR3. Germline lookup yields CDR1 KGHSH and CDR2 LQKENI. The CDR3 sequence: CASSPPSIGSSYEQYF. CDR3 coding DNA: TGTGCCAGCTCACCACCGTCAATTGGCAGCTCCTACGAGCAGTACTTC.

The chain couples TRBV7-2 to TRBJ1-3; D may be TRBD1 (6 bases). Germline V gives CDR1 SGHTA, CDR2 FQGNSA. The CDR3 spans 14 residues. Trimming took off 5 bases at V and 1 base at J, with 9 bases between the two ends. CDR3 loop: CASSPGQSGNTIYF. CDR3 nucleotides: TGTGCCAGCAGCCCAGGACAGTCTGGAAACACCATATATTTT.

This chain uses TRBV27 with TRBJ2-3, with TRBD1 as a possible D gene (5 bases). The V end lost 1 base, the J end lost 4 bases, and 15 bases lay between the germline ends. The germline V gene has CDR1 MNHEY and CDR2 SMNVEV (reference sequence). The CDR3 is made up of 16 amino acids. The CDR3: CASSLWGTAESDTQYF. CDR3 nucleotide sequence: TGTGCCAGCAGTTTATGGGGCACCGCGGAGTCAGATACGCAGTATTTT.

This clone was seen a few times. The chain uses TRBV9 and TRBJ1-2; 10 bases line up with TRBD1. CDR1 is SGDLS and CDR2 is YYNGEE in the germline V gene. The trim removed 2 bases at V and 6 bases at J, leaving 4 bases unmatched. The CDR3 extends over 14 amino acids. The CDR3 DNA is TGTGCCAGCAGCGTTCTCGGGACAGGGGATGGCTACACCTTC. Residues: CASSVLGTGDGYTF.

The rearrangement uses TRBV6-6 and TRBJ1-5, with unresolved D. The CDR3 length is 15 residues. Between the trimmed V and J ends, which lost 2 bases and 3 bases, there was a span of 11 bases. Germline V gives CDR1 MNHNY, CDR2 SVGAGI (reference sequence). This chain's CDR3 is CASSYAGSYNQPQHF. The CDR3 bases are TGTGCCAGCAGTTACGCGGGGTCTTACAATCAGCCCCAGCATTTT.

The rearrangement joins TRBV9 to TRBJ1-2; D is unclear. This CDR3 has 13 residues. V lost 4 bases to trimming and J lost 7 bases, with 14 bases between them. Looked up from germline, CDR1 is SGDLS and CDR2 is YYNGEE. CDR3 amino acids: CASSFRLRSGYTF. CDR3 sequence (DNA): TGTGCCAGCAGCTTCCGCCTGAGATCTGGCTACACCTTC.

The chain links TRBV5-1 to TRBJ1-1; no firm D call. From germline, CDR1 is SGHRS and CDR2 YFSETQ. CDR3 length: 14 amino acids. V shed 0 bases and J shed 1 base, with 7 bases lying between them. The CDR3 loop is CASSLARENTEAFF. CDR3 DNA: TGCGCCAGCAGCTTGGCACGGGAGAACACTGAAGCTTTCTTT.

This chain uses TRBV4-2 with TRBJ2-7; D is perhaps TRBD2 (6 bases). The CDR3 covers 14 residues. The V and J ends lost 4 bases and 2 bases respectively, with 12 bases between them. Germline values: CDR1 LGHNA, CDR2 YNFKEQ. The CDR3 here is CASSRPSEAYEQYF. The CDR3 DNA is TGTGCCAGCAGCCGACCTAGCGAGGCCTACGAGCAGTACTTC.

The chain employs TRBV6-1 and TRBJ1-5; no clear D. The CDR3 runs to 14 residues. Trimming took off 3 bases at V and 6 bases at J, with 12 bases between the two ends. Per the germline V gene, CDR1 is MNHNS and CDR2 is SASEGT. The CDR3 DNA reads as TGTGCCAGCAGTGATGCGGGGTTGCCTCAGCCCCAGCATTTT. This gives the protein CASSDAGLPQPQHF.

The V call is TRBV1, the J call TRBJ1-3. TRBV1 is a listed pseudogene. CDR3 size: 19 residues. The CDR3 region is CTSSQDLKEGGERRNTIYF. As DNA, the CDR3 is TGCACCAGCAGCCAAGATCTAAAAGAGGGAGGGGAAAGGAGGAACACCATATATTTT.